The 12 T cell receptor beta chains in this list originate from one sample, sequenced in a study of shared clonotypes between healthy human individuals (dated by TCRdb to 2020 to 2022). Libraries came from the immunoSEQ multiplex PCR assay. Held by TCRdb, this immuneACCESS table contains in-frame sequences only and omits some clones. Under half of the omission traces to an unresolved V gene where checked; the cause of the rest is unknown. The sample includes almost 750,000 clones, with over 55% observed a single time. The ten largest clones capture more than 1.5% of the sample. Material for sequencing was memory CD4+ T cells sorted from blood. Read against the paper, the sample's cell subset or site label means: CD45RA-negative fraction. The receptors stem from a woman aged 25 to 39 in good health.

V gene TRBV7-9 combines with J gene TRBJ2-4; possible D gene TRBD2, 6 bases. The length of the CDR3 is 15 residues. V shed 6 bases and J shed 4 bases, with 16 bases lying between them. CDR1 and CDR2 from the germline V gene are SEHNR and FQNEAQ (reference sequence). CDR3: CASRPGLDKKNIQYF. CDR3 nucleotide sequence: TGTGCCAGCAGGCCGGGACTGGATAAGAAAAACATTCAGTACTTC.

V and J are TRBV20-1 and TRBJ1-2; D possibly corresponds to TRBD1 (6 bases). Germline V lookup: CDR1 DFQATT, CDR2 SNEGSKA (reference sequence). The length of the CDR3 is 11 residues. The CDR3 DNA reads as TGCAGCGACGGACAGTACTATGGCTACACCTTC. It specifies CSDGQYYGYTF.

The CDR3 is CASSPREGPTEQFF. The CDR3 bases are TGCGCCAGCAGCCCGCGGGAGGGCCCCACTGAGCAGTTCTTC. The chain has TRBV4-1 and TRBJ2-1; the match to TRBD2 covers 9 bases. This CDR3 has 14 residues. Germline values: CDR1 MGHRA, CDR2 YSYEKL. The junction had 7 bases not matched to a gene; V was cut back by 4 bases and J by 9 bases.

The chain is built from TRBV27 and TRBJ1-4; no definite D call. The ends were cut back, 1 base at V and 8 bases at J, with 11 bases in the middle. The CDR3 covers 14 residues. Per the germline V gene, CDR1 is MNHEY and CDR2 is SMNVEV (reference sequence). Here the CDR3 DNA reads TGTGCCAGCAGTTTATGGCGAGGAGGAGAAAAACTGTTTTTT. This gives the protein CASSLWRGGEKLFF.

The chain is built from TRBV5-6 and TRBJ1-2, with D hard to call. The germline V and J ends were trimmed by 0 bases and 4 bases, with 13 bases remaining between them. The CDR3 is made up of 15 amino acids. Germline CDR1 reads SGHDT; CDR2 reads YYEEEE. The CDR3 spells CASSLGWNPSYGYTF. In DNA, the CDR3 is TGTGCCAGCAGCTTGGGTTGGAACCCGAGCTATGGCTACACCTTC.

The V call is TRBV18, the J call TRBJ2-3, with 8 nucleotides matching TRBD2. The J segment lost 2 bases and the V segment lost 5 bases, leaving 12 bases of the junction unmatched. The CDR3 sequence is 17 residues long. Germline V gene lookup returns CDR1 KGHSH and CDR2 LQKENI. The CDR3 nucleotides read TGTGCCAGCTCAAGTCAGGAGGCTAGCGGGTCCACAGATACGCAGTATTTT. This encodes CASSSQEASGSTDTQYF.

The gene calls are TRBV7-6 and TRBJ2-1; 10 nucleotides match TRBD1. J lost 3 bases, V lost 3 bases, and 11 bases had no gene match. This CDR3 comprises 18 residues. Germline CDR1 SGHVS, CDR2 FNYEAQ. CDR3 sequence reads: CASSFRDRGHSGYNEQFF. CDR3 sequence (DNA): TGTGCCAGCAGCTTCCGGGACAGGGGCCATAGCGGCTACAATGAGCAGTTCTTC.

With respect to this clone: Other nucleotide sequences in the sample specify the same CDR3. The chain couples TRBV18 to TRBJ2-5; the D gene is possibly TRBD2 (5 bases). The CDR3 has 12 residues. V gave up 4 bases and J gave up 4 bases, with 7 bases separating them. Germline CDR1 KGHSH, CDR2 LQKENI. As DNA, the CDR3 is TGTGCCAGCTCACAAGGGAGAGAGACCCAGTACTTC. It translates to CASSQGRETQYF. Full variable domain (rest looked up from reference TRBV18 and TRBJ2-5): NAGVMQNPRHLVRRRGQEARLRCSPMKGHSHVYWYRQLPEEGLKFMVYLQKENIIDESGMPKERFSAEFPKEGPSILRIQQVVRGDSAAYFCASSQGRETQYFGPGTRLLVL.

The CDR3 here is CASSRDRAETQYF. Written as DNA, the CDR3 is TGTGCCAGCAGCAGGGACAGGGCAGAGACCCAGTACTTC. V gene TRBV7-3 combines with J gene TRBJ2-5, with 9 positions matching TRBD1. The length of the CDR3 is 13 residues. Looked up from germline, CDR1 is SGHTA and CDR2 is FQGTGA. V trimming: 5 bases; J trimming: 4 bases; junction bases outside the gene matches: 2.

This chain links TRBV27 with TRBJ2-3; 9 bases map to TRBD2. The CDR3 has 15 amino acids. Germline V gives CDR1 MNHEY, CDR2 SMNVEV (reference sequence). V was clipped by 3 bases and J by 3 bases; unmatched bases: 4. CDR3 sequence: CASSFGGRVTDTQYF. CDR3 in DNA: TGTGCCAGCAGTTTCGGCGGGAGGGTTACAGATACGCAGTATTTT.

The chain links TRBV5-6 to TRBJ1-4; D gene ambiguous. The germline V gene has CDR1 SGHDT and CDR2 YYEEEE. Trimming stripped 5 bases from V and 11 bases from J, with 22 bases between. The CDR3 runs 15 residues. The CDR3 region is CASRGREHALGKLFF. The CDR3 DNA reads TGTGCCAGCAGGGGAAGGGAACACGCCCTGGGGAAACTGTTTTTT.

V usage is TRBV5-1 and J usage is TRBJ2-2; maybe TRBD1 (5 bases). CDR1 SGHRS and CDR2 YFSETQ come from the germline V gene. The CDR3 is 19 amino acids. V shed 4 bases and J shed 3 bases, with 25 bases lying between them. The CDR3 here is CASSLSGPGPGRYTGELFF. Here the CDR3 DNA reads TGCGCCAGCAGCCTAAGTGGGCCAGGGCCCGGGCGGTACACCGGGGAGCTGTTTTTT. Together with reference TRBV5-1 and TRBJ2-2, the CDR3 gives the full variable domain: KAGVTQTPRYLIKTRGQQVTLSCSPISGHRSVSWYQQTPGQGLQFLFEYFSETQRNKGNFPGRFSGRQFSNSRSEMNVSTLELGDSALYLCASSLSGPGPGRYTGELFFGEGSRLTVL.